The 16 T cell receptor beta chains presented below share a single source sample, sequenced in a study of CXCR3-negative and CXCR3-positive naive CD8 T cells. Findings and limits, study-wide: CXCR3-positive naive cells carried more hydrophobic TRB CDR3s than CXCR3-negative ones.

These receptors lack a known antigen. In preparing the TRB cDNA libraries, 5' RACE with UMI labels was used. TCRdb reprocessed the 5' RACE reads, with one entry per CDR3 protein and no DNA. In total, the table holds some 130,000 distinct CDR3 sequences. The sample consisted of naive CXCR3+ CD8+ T cells from blood. Subset indicated: CD45RO-CCR7+CD27+CD95- naive CD8+ T cells expressing CXCR3 (TNR3+). The receptors were gathered from a human donor in good health. Some clones in this sample may be carry-over from other donors' samples.

The V call is TRBV28, the J call TRBJ1-6. Germline loops: CDR1 MDHEN, CDR2 SYDVKM. The CDR3 consists of 16 residues. This chain's CDR3 is CASSSNGRFYNSPLHF. The full variable domain, its missing parts supplied by reference TRBV28 and TRBJ1-6, is DVKVTQSSRYLVKRTGEKVFLECVQDMDHENMFWYRQDPGLGLRLIYFSYDVKMKEKGDIPEGYSVSREKKERFSLILESASTNQTSMYLCASSSNGRFYNSPLHFGNGTRLTVT.

V and J are TRBV29-1 and TRBJ1-1; without DNA, the TCRdb call of TRBD1 cannot be checked. This CDR3 is built from 16 residues. Germline-derived CDR1 and CDR2 are SQVTM and ANQGSEA. CDR3 sequence: CSVRGAAGGTNTEAFF.

This chain connects TRBV5-6 to TRBJ2-7; TCRdb indicates TRBD1, and absent DNA this call remains unverified. The CDR3 has 14 amino acids. From germline, CDR1 is SGHDT and CDR2 YYEEEE. The chain's CDR3 is CASSSGTGSAEQYF.

CDR3 sequence reads: CASSGGTRDYEQYF. The chain joins TRBV7-9 to TRBJ2-7; TCRdb gives TRBD2 as the D gene, but with no DNA this cannot be confirmed. This CDR3 comprises 14 residues. In germline, CDR1 is SEHNR, CDR2 FQNEAQ (reference sequence).

The rearrangement uses TRBV12-5 and TRBJ1-2; the TRBD1 assignment by TCRdb is unverifiable without DNA. This CDR3 contains 14 residues. Germline CDR1 LGHNT, CDR2 FRNRAP. CDR3: CASGLDRQVYGYTF.

This rearrangement joins TRBV5-8 to TRBJ2-5; TCRdb gives TRBD2 as the D gene, but with no DNA this cannot be confirmed. This CDR3 comprises 15 residues. Germline V CDR1 and CDR2: SGHTS, YDEGEE. CDR3 region: CASSLGSSSTETQYF.

The chain is built from TRBV29-1 and TRBJ2-1; the D call of TRBD1 rests on TCRdb alone, since no DNA is present to check it. The germline gives CDR1 SQVTM, CDR2 ANQGSEA. The CDR3 totals 11 residues. CDR3 region: CSVVGRNIQFF.

The gene calls are TRBV21-1 and TRBJ1-4; TCRdb indicates TRBD1, and absent DNA this call remains unverified. TRBV21-1 is a listed pseudogene. This CDR3 comprises 12 residues. The CDR3 loop reads CASRGADEKLFF.

The CDR3 sequence is CASSYGDSWQPQHF. This sequence joins TRBV6-6 and TRBJ1-5. The CDR3 spans 14 residues. The germline gives CDR1 MNHNY, CDR2 SVGAGI (reference sequence).

The gene calls are TRBV6-5 and TRBJ2-7. Looked up from germline, CDR1 is MNHEY and CDR2 is SVGAGI. The CDR3 is 13 residues long. This CDR3 reads CASSYPTISEQYF.

The chain combines TRBV7-9 with TRBJ2-6; TCRdb selects TRBD2, and the lack of DNA leaves this call unchecked. Germline V gene sequence: CDR1 SEHNR, CDR2 FQNEAQ (reference sequence). The CDR3 sequence is 19 residues long. CDR3 amino acids: CASSLVFTSPPSGANVLTF.

This chain uses TRBV3-1 with TRBJ2-1; TCRdb indicates TRBD2, and absent DNA this call remains unverified. The germline gives CDR1 LGHDT, CDR2 YNNKEL (reference sequence). The CDR3 contains 18 residues. CDR3 sequence reads: CASSQGTSLAGGHNEQFF.

The gene calls are TRBV21-1 and TRBJ2-3; without DNA, the TCRdb call of TRBD2 cannot be checked. TRBV21-1 represents a pseudogene. The CDR3 has 18 amino acids. The CDR3 is CASSYRGQRESCTDTQYF.

The chain employs TRBV29-1 and TRBJ2-7. The CDR3 totals 12 residues. Germline values: CDR1 SQVTM, CDR2 ANQGSEA. The CDR3 region is CSVEDNSDEQYF.

The chain has TRBV3-1 and TRBJ1-2; without DNA, the TCRdb call of TRBD1 cannot be checked. Germline lookup yields CDR1 LGHDT and CDR2 YNNKEL (reference sequence). The CDR3 is made up of 14 amino acids. This CDR3 reads CASSEAQGVSGYTF.

The chain joins TRBV11-3 to TRBJ2-5; as DNA is missing, the TRBD1 call by TCRdb cannot be tested. This CDR3 has 15 amino acids. The V gene's germline CDR1 is SGHNT and CDR2 YENEEA. CDR3 sequence reads: CASSLPRGGEETQYF.